This passage covers 10 T cell receptor beta chains from one sample sequenced in a study of metastatic and nonmetastatic thyroid tumors. Thyroid surgery was preceded by no treatment in any patient. Through MiXCR, TCRdb re-clonotyped the PCR reads. The sample has 23,000 or so clones, just over 20% seen once; the top ten hold roughly 28%. Sequencing input: blood. The receptors here all came from a female donor with papillary thyroid cancer or a benign thyroid nodule (not recorded which). Some clones in this sample may be carry-over from other donors' samples.

The chain couples TRBV6-2 or TRBV6-3 to TRBJ2-5, with TRBD1 matching over 9 bases. V shed 4 bases and J 5 bases; nucleotides not matched to a gene: 5. This CDR3 is 14 amino acids long. Germline assignment: CDR1 MNHEY and CDR2 SVGEGT. CDR3 in DNA: TGTGCCAGCAGTTTGACAGGGGGGTTGGAGACCCAGTACTTC. Its protein product is CASSLTGGLETQYF.

This clone was found many times. The rearrangement uses TRBV5-1 and TRBJ2-3, with D unresolved. Deletions cut 0 bases from V and 0 bases from J, with 11 bases between. The CDR3 loop spans 16 amino acids. CDR1 is SGHRS, CDR2 YFSETQ, per germline. The chain's CDR3 is CASSLGLDASTDTQYF. The CDR3 DNA follows: TGCGCCAGCAGCTTGGGCCTAGACGCTAGCACAGATACGCAGTATTTT.

Many counts were recorded for this clone. The J gene is TRBJ2-3, the V gene TRBV24-1; D might be TRBD1 (6 bases). This CDR3 is 17 amino acids long. CDR1 and CDR2 from the germline V gene are KGHDR and SFDVKD. V dropped 4 bases and J dropped 0 bases, with 16 bases sitting between them. Here the CDR3 DNA reads TGTGCCACCAGTGAACCCCAGGGGCGATTTAGCACAGATACGCAGTATTTT. Residues: CATSEPQGRFSTDTQYF.

There are many counts of this clone. The rearrangement uses TRBV20-1 and TRBJ2-1; 12 nucleotides line up with TRBD2. Germline V gene sequence: CDR1 DFQATT, CDR2 SNEGSKA (reference sequence). Trimming cost V 2 bases and J 12 bases; bases outside gene matches: 2. The CDR3 covers 12 residues. CDR3 DNA sequence: TGCAGTGCTAGACTAGCGGGAGGGTCGCAGTTCTTC. This translates into CSARLAGGSQFF.

The table lists this clone with many counts. V and J are TRBV29-1 and TRBJ1-2; no firm D call. Trimming stripped 6 bases from V and 7 bases from J, with 12 bases between. CDR1 is SQVTM and CDR2 is ANQGSEA in the germline V gene. The CDR3 covers 11 residues. The CDR3 sequence is CSVGDQGGYTF. CDR3 nucleotides: TGCAGCGTCGGCGATCAAGGTGGCTACACCTTC. Together with reference TRBV29-1 and TRBJ1-2, the CDR3 gives the full variable domain: SAVISQKPSRDICQRGTSLTIQCQVDSQVTMMFWYRQQPGQSLTLIATANQGSEATYESGFVIDKFPISRPNLTFSTLTVSNMSPEDSSIYLCSVGDQGGYTFGSGTRLTVV.

In this sample, this clone turned up many times. The chain carries TRBV28 and TRBJ2-5; perhaps TRBD1 as D (6 bases). The V and J ends lost 2 bases and 3 bases respectively, with 16 bases between them. This CDR3 has 16 amino acids. The V gene's germline CDR1 is MDHEN and CDR2 SYDVKM. CDR3 protein: CASSLPDSGQEETQYF. The CDR3 nucleotides read TGTGCCAGCAGTTTACCGGACAGCGGTCAGGAAGAGACCCAGTACTTC. Complete variable domain (other parts from reference TRBV28 and TRBJ2-5): DVKVTQSSRYLVKRTGEKVFLECVQDMDHENMFWYRQDPGLGLRLIYFSYDVKMKEKGDIPEGYSVSREKKERFSLILESASTNQTSMYLCASSLPDSGQEETQYFGPGTRLLVL.

This clone was observed at least ten times. V and J are TRBV20-1 and TRBJ1-1; possibly TRBD1 for D (5 bases). The CDR3 covers 13 residues. V dropped 4 bases and J dropped 5 bases, with 14 bases sitting between them. The V gene's germline CDR1 is DFQATT and CDR2 SNEGSKA (reference sequence). CDR3 sequence: CSANRGVGTEAFF. The CDR3 region has the DNA TGCAGTGCTAATAGGGGTGTGGGGACTGAAGCTTTCTTT.

This clone was seen only once. The chain carries TRBV3-1 and TRBJ1-5; TRBD1 aligns across 9 bases. With 4 bases clipped from V and 2 bases from J, the junction kept 3 bases outside the gene matches. This CDR3 region has 15 residues. Germline V gene data show CDR1 as LGHDT and CDR2 as YNNKEL (reference sequence). In DNA form, the CDR3 reads TGTGCCAGCAGCCTGACAGGGGGGGGCAATCAGCCCCAGCATTTT. Translating it yields CASSLTGGGNQPQHF.

V usage is TRBV5-4 and J usage is TRBJ2-7, with D possibly being TRBD2 (5 bases). In germline, CDR1 is SGHNT, CDR2 YYREEE (reference sequence). This CDR3 contains 16 residues. The germline V and J ends were trimmed by 6 bases and 9 bases, with 28 bases remaining between them. CDR3 DNA: TGTGCCAGCACCCCCCTCCCAGGAGGTTTCAGGAACGGGCAGTACTTC. Protein product: CASTPLPGGFRNGQYF.

Of note for this clone: An end of the junction differs from the germline gene, which may be a read error. J is TRBJ2-7 and V is TRBV11-2; D is unclear. Germline loops: CDR1 SGHAT, CDR2 FQNNGV. The CDR3 covers 12 residues. The CDR3, as DNA: TGTGCCAGCAGCTTATACGAGTCGTCCGCGGACTTC. Protein: CASSLYESSADF. The variable domain in full, completed from reference TRBV11-2 and TRBJ2-7, reads EAGVAQSPRYKIIEKRQSVAFWCNPISGHATLYWYQQILGQGPKLLIQFQNNGVVDDSQLPKDRFSAERLKGVDSTLKIQPAKLEDSAVYLCASSLYESSADFGPGTRLTVT.